A selection of T cell receptor beta chains follows, all from one sample in a study of T-cell reconstitution after alpha-beta-depleted transplantation in children. TCRdb reanalysed the PCR reads using MiXCR and keeps one entry per CDR3 protein. The repertoire holds about 540,000 distinct CDR3 sequences, with 25% to 30% as singletons. The sequences come from PBMCs, collected before TCRalphabeta/CD19-depleted stem cell transplant. The receptors were sampled from a boy under two years old with Wiskott-Aldrich syndrome, due to receive a stem cell transplant. Both conserved end residues are part of each CDR3. D genes are given only for firm matches. Expanded clones get a size class; other rows say once, few or many, or leave the size out.

TRBJ2-1,TRBD2,TRBV11-2,19,NA,TGTGCCAGCAGCCTACTAGCGGGACGGGTCAAGGCCGCCTACAATGAGCAGTTCTTC,CASSLLAGRVKAAYNEQFF
TRBJ1-1,TRBD1,TRBV6-5,16,NA,TGTGCCAGCAGTTACACCGGGACAGGGAGGTCCGTGAGAGCTTTCTTT,CASSYTGTGRSVRAFF
TRBJ2-1,TRBD1,TRBV27,14,NA,TGTGCCAGCGGGCGTTGGACAGGGGGTCTTGAGCAGTTCTTC,CASGRWTGGLEQFF
TRBJ1-1,NA,TRBV10-3,13,NA,TGTGCCATCACTGGACAGCCGAACACTGAAGCTTTCTTT,CAITGQPNTEAFF
TRBJ2-5,TRBD2,TRBV9,15,NA,TGTGCCAGCACCCTGACTAGCGGGAGGTTGGAGACCCAGTACTTC,CASTLTSGRLETQYF
TRBJ2-7,TRBD1,TRBV29-1,12,few,TGCAGCACACGGGACAGTCCCTACGAGCAGTACTTC,CSTRDSPYEQYF
TRBJ2-7,TRBD2,TRBV5-1,19,few,TGCGCCAGCAGCTCTCCCGGGACTAGCGGGAGAACGGGCTCCTACGAGCAGTACTTC,CASSSPGTSGRTGSYEQYF
TRBJ2-1,NA,TRBV28,11,NA,TGTGCCAGCAGTTCTCGGACAGTGTGGTTCTTC,CASSSRTVWFF
TRBJ1-6,NA,TRBV20-1,13,few,TGCAGTGCTTTCGAAAGACAGGCCTCACCCCTCCACTTT,CSAFERQASPLHF
TRBJ1-5,NA,TRBV20-1,12,NA,TGCAGTGCTAGAGATCATGGTCAGCCCCAGCATTTT,CSARDHGQPQHF
TRBJ2-5,NA,TRBV20-1,13,NA,TGCAGTGCTAGTCTCCTAGTACAAGAGACCCAGTACTTC,CSASLLVQETQYF
TRBJ2-7,TRBD2,TRBV20-1,16,NA,TGCAGTGCGCCTGGGGAGACTAGCGGTACGACCTACGAGCAGTACTTC,CSAPGETSGTTYEQYF
TRBJ2-7,TRBD2,TRBV11-2,17,few,TGTGCCAGCAGCCCACGGGGACTAGCGGGAGGTTTCGACGAGCAGTACTTC,CASSPRGLAGGFDEQYF
TRBJ2-2,NA,TRBV6-2/TRBV6-3,14,NA,TGTGCCAGCAGTTACGATGTCCTCACCGGGGAGCTGTTTTTT,CASSYDVLTGELFF
TRBJ1-6,NA,TRBV28,19,NA,TGTGCCAGCAGTCGCTATTGGGGGACACAGAGCTCCTATAATTCACCCCTCCACTTT,CASSRYWGTQSSYNSPLHF
TRBJ2-1,TRBD2,TRBV20-1,12,once,TGCAGTTCTGTAGCGGGAGACAATGAGCAGTTCTTC,CSSVAGDNEQFF
TRBJ2-7,NA,TRBV5-1,11,few,TGCGCCAGCAGCTACAACTACGAGCAGTACTTC,CASSYNYEQYF
TRBJ2-7,NA,TRBV7-9,14,NA,TGTGCCAGCAGCTTAGTCTCCTCTAGCGACGAGCAGTACTTC,CASSLVSSSDEQYF
TRBJ1-4,NA,TRBV18,15,NA,TGTGCCAGCTCACCAAGGACAGCAACTAATGAAAAACTGTTTTTT,CASSPRTATNEKLFF
TRBJ1-1,NA,TRBV12-3/TRBV12-4,15,NA,TGTGCCAGCAGGCCCCTGGGAGGAGTGAACACTGAAGCTTTCTTT,CASRPLGGVNTEAFF
TRBJ2-1,TRBD1,TRBV18,13,NA,TGTGCCAGCTCACCACAAGTCGGGACAGGGAGGTTCTTC,CASSPQVGTGRFF
TRBJ2-3,TRBD2,TRBV20-1,16,NA,TGCAGTGCTAGCTATCCTAGCGGGAGGGGCGGAGATACGCAGTATTTT,CSASYPSGRGGDTQYF
TRBJ2-1,NA,TRBV10-3,12,NA,TGTGCCATCAGTGGACCGATTAATGAGCAGTTCTTC,CAISGPINEQFF
TRBJ1-4,NA,TRBV5-5,15,NA,TGTGCCAGCAGCTTGGTTCTGGGAGGTCGGGAAAAACTGTTTTTT,CASSLVLGGREKLFF
TRBJ2-5,NA,TRBV5-1,14,many,TGTGCCAGCAGTTCCGGACAGTTCCAAGAGACCCAGTACTTC,CASSSGQFQETQYF
TRBJ2-2,TRBD2,TRBV6-4,16,few,TGTGCCAGCCCAGCGGGAGTCCCTTTAAACACCGGGGAGCTGTTTTTT,CASPAGVPLNTGELFF
TRBJ2-1,TRBD2,TRBV12-3/TRBV12-4,15,NA,TGTGCCAGCAGGGCGACTAGCGGGTATTACAATGAGCAGTTCTTC,CASRATSGYYNEQFF
TRBJ2-7,TRBD2,TRBV28,14,many,TGTGCCAGCAGCCGCGGGAGGAGCTCCTACGAGCAGTACTTC,CASSRGRSSYEQYF
TRBJ1-1,NA,TRBV20-1,14,few,TGCAGTGCTAGATGGGGCAGAGGTCGTCCTGAAGCTTTCTTT,CSARWGRGRPEAFF
TRBJ2-6,NA,TRBV15,18,NA,TGTGCCACCAGCAGAGCCCCTCCGGGGGCTGGTGGGGCCAACGTCCTGACTTTC,CATSRAPPGAGGANVLTF
TRBJ2-1,TRBD2,TRBV20-1,20,NA,TGCAGTGCTAGCCGACCTGTCTGGACTAGCGGACAGAGCTCCTACAATGAGCAGTTCTTC,CSASRPVWTSGQSSYNEQFF
TRBJ1-1,TRBD1,TRBV7-9,13,NA,TGTGCCAGCAGCTCGATAGGGGGCAGAGAAGCTTTCTTT,CASSSIGGREAFF
TRBJ2-5,NA,TRBV7-8,16,NA,TGTGCCAGCAGCTTAGGTTGGACCTCTATTGAAGAGACCCAGTACTTC,CASSLGWTSIEETQYF
TRBJ1-1,NA,TRBV20-1,12,NA,TGCAGTGCTAGAGACCCAGGGGCTGAAGCTTTCTTT,CSARDPGAEAFF
TRBJ1-2,NA,TRBV29-1,13,NA,TGCAGCGGCCTACGCCGGGGCCGGGATGGCTACACCTTC,CSGLRRGRDGYTF
TRBJ2-5,NA,TRBV20-1,13,NA,TGCAGTGCTACGCGCGGGATCCAAGAGACCCAGTACTTC,CSATRGIQETQYF
TRBJ2-1,TRBD2,TRBV5-1,16,NA,TGCGCCAGCAGCTGGGGCGGGAGGGTAAACTACAATGAGCAGTTCTTC,CASSWGGRVNYNEQFF
TRBJ1-1,NA,TRBV12-3/TRBV12-4,17,NA,TGTGCCAGCGTCTGGGGCCTTAAGTCGGGGATGAACACTGAAGCTTTCTTT,CASVWGLKSGMNTEAFF
TRBJ2-1,NA,TRBV2,11,NA,TGTGCCAGCAGTGAAAAGGATGAGCAGTTCTTC,CASSEKDEQFF
TRBJ2-1,NA,TRBV14,17,few,TGTGCCAGCAGCCAAGTGGGGATGGGGCTAGCCTACAATGAGCAGTTCTTC,CASSQVGMGLAYNEQFF
TRBJ2-1,NA,TRBV6-5,18,few,TGTGCCAGCAGTTACGGTCGCGGGGCCCAGGGCTCCTACAATGAGCAGTTCTTC,CASSYGRGAQGSYNEQFF
TRBJ2-1,TRBD2,TRBV5-1,18,few,TGCGCCAGCAGCTCACCGACTAGCGGGCGGAGCTCCTACAATGAGCAGTTCTTC,CASSSPTSGRSSYNEQFF
TRBJ2-5,TRBD1,TRBV3-1,14,NA,TGTGCCAGCAGCCAGACAGGGTTAGGGGAGACCCAGTACTTC,CASSQTGLGETQYF
TRBJ2-3,TRBD2,TRBV10-3,16,many,TGTGCCATCAGTGGCGTAGCGGGAGTGGGCACAGATACGCAGTATTTT,CAISGVAGVGTDTQYF
TRBJ1-2,NA,TRBV5-1,14,few,TGCGCCAGCAGCTTGGGGTCACGATCTGGTGGCTACACCTTC,CASSLGSRSGGYTF
TRBJ2-1,TRBD1,TRBV12-3/TRBV12-4,15,few,TGTGCCAGCAGTTTGACGTGGGGACAGTACAATGAGCAGTTCTTC,CASSLTWGQYNEQFF
TRBJ2-7,TRBD1,TRBV4-2,14,few,TGTGCCAGCAGCCCCGCCCAGGCAGGGGGCGAGCAGTACTTC,CASSPAQAGGEQYF
TRBJ1-1,NA,TRBV20-1,14,NA,TGCAGTGCTAGAGATCTCGGGTTTAACACTGAAGCTTTCTTT,CSARDLGFNTEAFF
TRBJ2-3,NA,TRBV9,14,NA,TGTGCCAGCAGCGTAGAGTGGGGCACAGATACGCAGTATTTT,CASSVEWGTDTQYF
TRBJ1-5,NA,TRBV6-1,13,few,TGTGCCAGCAGGGGGTTAAGCAATCAGCCCCAGCATTTT,CASRGLSNQPQHF
TRBJ2-7,TRBD2,TRBV28,16,NA,TGTGCCAGCAGTTTATTGGGGACTAGCGGGAGGTACGAGCAGTACTTC,CASSLLGTSGRYEQYF
TRBJ2-1,NA,TRBV28,14,NA,TGTGCCAGCATTGCCGCCGACGTTAACAATGAGCAGTTCTTC,CASIAADVNNEQFF
TRBJ2-6,NA,TRBV5-1,14,NA,TGCGCCAGCAGTTCGAAAGGGTGGGCCAACGTCCTGACTTTC,CASSSKGWANVLTF